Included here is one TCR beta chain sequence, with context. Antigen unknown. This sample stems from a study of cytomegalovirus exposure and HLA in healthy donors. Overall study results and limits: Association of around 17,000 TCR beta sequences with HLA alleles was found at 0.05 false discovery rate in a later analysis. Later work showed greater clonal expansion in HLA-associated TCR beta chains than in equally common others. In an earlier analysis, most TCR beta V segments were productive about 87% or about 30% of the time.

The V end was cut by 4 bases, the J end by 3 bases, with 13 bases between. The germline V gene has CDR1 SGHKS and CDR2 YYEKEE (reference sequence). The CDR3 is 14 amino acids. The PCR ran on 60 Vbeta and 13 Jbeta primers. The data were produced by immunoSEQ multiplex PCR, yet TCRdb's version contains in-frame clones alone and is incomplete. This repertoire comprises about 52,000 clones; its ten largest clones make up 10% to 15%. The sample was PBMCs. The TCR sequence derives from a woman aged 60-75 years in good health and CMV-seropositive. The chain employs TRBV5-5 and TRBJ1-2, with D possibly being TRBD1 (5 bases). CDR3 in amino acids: CASSLRVTDYGYTF. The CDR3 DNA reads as TGTGCCAGCAGCCTTCGTGTGACAGACTATGGCTACACCTTC.